The clone carrying this T cell receptor (beta chain) was picked up a small number of times. Its antigen is as yet unknown. The PCR was carried out with 60 Vbeta primers and 13 Jbeta primers. Here immunoSEQ multiplex PCR was the method, and the copy in TCRdb shows in-frame clones only, minus some. The repertoire holds around 130,000 clones, with 75% to 85% as singletons. CDR3 length: 14 residues. Germline-derived CDR1 and CDR2 are MGHRA and YSYEKL. V lost 3 bases to trimming and J lost 1 base, with 9 bases between them. The sample belongs to a study of cytomegalovirus exposure and HLA in healthy donors. For the study at large: Most donors, 80% to 90% of several hundred genotyped, fell in the Caucasian-associated ancestry cluster.

Whole-study results and caveats: HLA alleles showed associations with 15,000 to 20,000 TCR beta sequences in a later analysis, at a 0.05 false discovery rate. In a later analysis, CMV-associated beta chains were mostly HLA-associated, it appeared. Clonal expansion, a later analysis showed, was greater in HLA-associated TCR beta chains than in equally common others.

Sample: PBMCs. The rearrangement joins TRBV4-1 to TRBJ1-1, with a tentative D call TRBD1 (5 bases). The origin of this receptor is a middle-aged woman in good health and CMV-seropositive. CDR3 DNA: TGCGCCAGCAGCCAGAGGCAGGGGAACACTGAAGCTTTCTTT. Amino acid sequence: CASSQRQGNTEAFF.